This passage covers 3 T cell receptor beta chains from one sample sequenced in a study of blood T cell repertoires in COVID-19 (dated by TCRdb to the early 2020s). Library creation used the immunoSEQ multiplex PCR assay. This is the immuneACCESS table as TCRdb keeps it, with only in-frame sequences that have V and J called. A part of the clones is gone; compared with another copy, unresolved V genes explain less than half, and the rest is unexplained. This sample comprises some 250,000 clones, about nine tenths of them detected only once. The ten largest account for 0.95% to 1.5% of the sample. The sequenced material came from PBMCs or T cells enriched from blood (not recorded which). These receptors came from a human donor in a cohort exposed to, infected with or recovered from COVID-19 (not recorded which). The donor label of this sample is uncertain.

This chain joins TRBV4-1 and TRBJ1-2; D is undetermined. Per germline, CDR1 MGHRA and CDR2 YSYEKL. V was pared by 1 base and J by 0 bases, with 15 bases between. CDR3 length: 17 residues. This CDR3 reads CASSQAPRRGPNYGYTF. CDR3 sequence (DNA): TGCGCCAGCAGCCAAGCCCCCCGACGAGGCCCTAACTATGGCTACACCTTC.

A remark on this clone: This same CDR3 is encoded by further DNA sequences in the sample. V gene TRBV2 combines with J gene TRBJ2-7; a possible D gene is TRBD1 (5 bases). V was pared by 6 bases and J by 3 bases, with 6 bases between. This CDR3 has 11 residues. Germline-derived CDR1 and CDR2 are SNHLY and FYNNEI. The CDR3: CASRQGYEQYF. The CDR3 DNA is TGTGCCAGCAGGCAGGGCTACGAGCAGTACTTC.

The chain employs TRBV11-1 and TRBJ2-7; TRBD1 matches at 7 bases. This CDR3 is 15 amino acids long. Germline CDR1 SGHAT, CDR2 FQDESV (reference sequence). After removal of 4 bases from V and 3 bases from J, the junction contained 9 bases not matched to a gene. This CDR3 reads CASSSHPTGRYEQYF. CDR3 DNA sequence: TGTGCCAGCAGCTCTCACCCGACAGGGCGCTACGAGCAGTACTTC.